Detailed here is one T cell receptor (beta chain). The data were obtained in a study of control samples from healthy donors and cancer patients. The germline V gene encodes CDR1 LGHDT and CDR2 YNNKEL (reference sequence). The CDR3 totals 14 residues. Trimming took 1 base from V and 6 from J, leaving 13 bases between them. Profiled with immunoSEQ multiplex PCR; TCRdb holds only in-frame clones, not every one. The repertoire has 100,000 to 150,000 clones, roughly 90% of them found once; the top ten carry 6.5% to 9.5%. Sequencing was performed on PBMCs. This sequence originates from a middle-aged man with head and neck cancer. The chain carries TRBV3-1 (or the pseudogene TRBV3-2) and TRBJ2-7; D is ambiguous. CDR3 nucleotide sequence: TGTGCCAGCAGCCAAGTAGAGTGGGGTGGCGAGCAGTACTTC. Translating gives CASSQVEWGGEQYF.